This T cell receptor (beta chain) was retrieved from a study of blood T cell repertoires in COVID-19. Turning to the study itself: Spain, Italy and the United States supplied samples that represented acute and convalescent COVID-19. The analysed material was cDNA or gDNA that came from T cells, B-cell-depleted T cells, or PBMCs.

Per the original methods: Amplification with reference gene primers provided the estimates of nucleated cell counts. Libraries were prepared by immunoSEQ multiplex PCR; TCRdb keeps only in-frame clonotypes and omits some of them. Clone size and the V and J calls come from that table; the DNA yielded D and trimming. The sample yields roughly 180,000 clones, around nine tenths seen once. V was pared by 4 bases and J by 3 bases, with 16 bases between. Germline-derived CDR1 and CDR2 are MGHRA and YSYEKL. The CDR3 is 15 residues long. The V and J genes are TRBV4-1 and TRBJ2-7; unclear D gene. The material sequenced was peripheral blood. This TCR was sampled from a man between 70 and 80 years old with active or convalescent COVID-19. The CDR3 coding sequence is TGCGCCAGCAGCCCACCCCAGAGAGCGAGCTACGAGCAGTACTTC. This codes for CASSPPQRASYEQYF.